This T cell receptor (beta chain) was identified during a study of blood T cell repertoires in COVID-19. Source study methods: Estimated nucleated cell counts came from reference gene primer amplification. The table came from immunoSEQ multiplex PCR; TCRdb's copy has only in-frame clones and leaves some out. The V and J calls and clone size come from that table; D and trimming were worked out from the DNA. In the table there are approximately 200,000 clones, about 87% of which are singletons. The sequence came from a man between 60 and 70 years old who had recovered from COVID-19. The specimen was peripheral blood.

CDR3: CASSQGLRVNTEAFF. In nucleotides, the CDR3 is TGCGCCAGCAGCCAAGGGTTGCGGGTGAACACTGAAGCTTTCTTT. The chain combines TRBV4-3 with TRBJ1-1, with D unresolved. V was cut by 1 base and J by 0 bases, with 9 bases left in between. This CDR3 has 15 amino acids. Looked up from germline, CDR1 is LGHNA and CDR2 is YSLEER.